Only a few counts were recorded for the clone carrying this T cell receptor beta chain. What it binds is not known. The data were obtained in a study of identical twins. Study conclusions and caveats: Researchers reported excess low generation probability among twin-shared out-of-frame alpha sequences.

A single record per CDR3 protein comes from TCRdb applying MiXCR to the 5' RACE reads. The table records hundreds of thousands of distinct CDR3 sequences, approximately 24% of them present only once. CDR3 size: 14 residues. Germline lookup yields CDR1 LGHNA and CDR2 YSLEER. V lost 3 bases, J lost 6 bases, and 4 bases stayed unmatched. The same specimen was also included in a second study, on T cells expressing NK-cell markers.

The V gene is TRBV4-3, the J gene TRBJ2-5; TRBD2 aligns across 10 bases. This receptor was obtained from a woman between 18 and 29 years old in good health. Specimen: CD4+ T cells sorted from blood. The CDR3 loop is CASSHGSGRKTQYF. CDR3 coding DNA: TGCGCCAGCAGCCACGGTAGCGGGAGGAAGACCCAGTACTTC.